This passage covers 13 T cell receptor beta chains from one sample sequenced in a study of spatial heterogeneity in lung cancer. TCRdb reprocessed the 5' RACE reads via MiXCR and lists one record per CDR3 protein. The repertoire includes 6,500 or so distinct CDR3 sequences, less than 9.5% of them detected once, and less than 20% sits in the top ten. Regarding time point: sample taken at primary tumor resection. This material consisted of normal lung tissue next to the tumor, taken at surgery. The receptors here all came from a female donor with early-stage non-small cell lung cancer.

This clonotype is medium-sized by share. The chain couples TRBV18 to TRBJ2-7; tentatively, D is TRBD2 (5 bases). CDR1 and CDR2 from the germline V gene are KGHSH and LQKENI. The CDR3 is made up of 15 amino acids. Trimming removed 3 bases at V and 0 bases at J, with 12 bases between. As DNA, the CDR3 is TGTGCCAGCTCACCGATGGGCGGGTTCTCCTACGAGCAGTACTTC. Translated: CASSPMGGFSYEQYF.

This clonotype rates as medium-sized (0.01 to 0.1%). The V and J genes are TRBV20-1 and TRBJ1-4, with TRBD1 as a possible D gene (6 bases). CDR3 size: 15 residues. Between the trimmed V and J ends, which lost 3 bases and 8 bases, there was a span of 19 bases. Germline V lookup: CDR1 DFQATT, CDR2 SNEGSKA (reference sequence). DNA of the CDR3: TGCAGTGCTAGGGGGGCGCTGGAGACGCGAGAAAAACTGTTTTTT. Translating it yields CSARGALETREKLFF.

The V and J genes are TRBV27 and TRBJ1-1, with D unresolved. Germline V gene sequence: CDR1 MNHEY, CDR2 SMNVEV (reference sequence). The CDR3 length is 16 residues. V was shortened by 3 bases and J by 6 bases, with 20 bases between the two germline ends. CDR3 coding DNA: TGTGCCAGCAGTTTCCGGGGTCGGGTAAATGTGCCTGAAGCTTTCTTT. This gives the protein CASSFRGRVNVPEAFF.

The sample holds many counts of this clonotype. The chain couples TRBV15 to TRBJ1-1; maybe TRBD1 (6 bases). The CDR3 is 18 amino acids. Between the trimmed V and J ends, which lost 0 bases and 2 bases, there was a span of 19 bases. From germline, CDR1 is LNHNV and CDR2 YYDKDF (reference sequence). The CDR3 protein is CATSRDRLTGSINTEAFF. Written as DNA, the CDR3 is TGTGCCACCAGCAGAGATCGTCTAACAGGGAGCATCAACACTGAAGCTTTCTTT. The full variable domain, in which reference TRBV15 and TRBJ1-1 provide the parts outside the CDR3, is DAMVIQNPRYQVTQFGKPVTLSCSQTLNHNVMYWYQQKSSQAPKLLFHYYDKDFNNEADTPDNFQSRRPNTSFCFLDIRSPGLGDTAMYLCATSRDRLTGSINTEAFFGQGTRLTVV.

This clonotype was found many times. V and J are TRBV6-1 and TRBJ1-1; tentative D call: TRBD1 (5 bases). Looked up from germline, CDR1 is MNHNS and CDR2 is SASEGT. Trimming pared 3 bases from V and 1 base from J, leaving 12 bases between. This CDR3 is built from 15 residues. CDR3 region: CASSDLSGGNTEAFF. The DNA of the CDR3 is TGTGCCAGCAGTGATCTGTCCGGGGGGAACACTGAAGCTTTCTTT.

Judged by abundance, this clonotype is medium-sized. CDR3 in amino acids: CASSSGTTGANVLTF. In DNA, the CDR3 is TGTGCCAGCAGCTCCGGGACGACCGGGGCCAACGTCCTGACTTTC. J is TRBJ2-6 and V is TRBV7-6; tentatively, D is TRBD1 or TRBD2 (5 bases each). V lost 4 bases and J lost 4, with 11 bases in between. The germline CDR1 and CDR2 sequences are SGHVS and FNYEAQ. The CDR3 is 15 residues long.

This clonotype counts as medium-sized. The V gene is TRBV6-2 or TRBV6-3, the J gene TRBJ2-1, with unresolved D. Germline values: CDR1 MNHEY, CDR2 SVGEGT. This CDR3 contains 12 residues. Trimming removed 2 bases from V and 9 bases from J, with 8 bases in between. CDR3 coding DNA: TGTGCCAGCAGTTACACCTTAGGTGAGCAGTTCTTC. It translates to CASSYTLGEQFF.

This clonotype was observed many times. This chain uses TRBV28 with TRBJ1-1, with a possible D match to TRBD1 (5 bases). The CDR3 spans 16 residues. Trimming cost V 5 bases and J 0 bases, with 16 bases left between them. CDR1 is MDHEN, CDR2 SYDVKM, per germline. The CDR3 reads CASSPPGRQMNTEAFF. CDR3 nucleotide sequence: TGTGCCAGCAGTCCCCCGGGCCGACAGATGAACACTGAAGCTTTCTTT.

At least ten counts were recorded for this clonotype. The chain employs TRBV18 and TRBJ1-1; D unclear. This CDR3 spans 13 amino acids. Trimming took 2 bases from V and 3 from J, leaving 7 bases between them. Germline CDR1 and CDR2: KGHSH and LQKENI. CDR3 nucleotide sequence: TGTGCCAGCTCACCAATCCAGGACACTGAAGCTTTCTTT. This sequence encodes CASSPIQDTEAFF.

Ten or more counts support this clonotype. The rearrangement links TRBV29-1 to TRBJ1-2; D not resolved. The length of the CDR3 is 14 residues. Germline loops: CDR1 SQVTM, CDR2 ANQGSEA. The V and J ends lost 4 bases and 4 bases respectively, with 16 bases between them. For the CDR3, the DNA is TGCAGCGTTGCCCCCAAGGTCGTGGGCTATGGCTACACCTTC. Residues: CSVAPKVVGYGYTF.

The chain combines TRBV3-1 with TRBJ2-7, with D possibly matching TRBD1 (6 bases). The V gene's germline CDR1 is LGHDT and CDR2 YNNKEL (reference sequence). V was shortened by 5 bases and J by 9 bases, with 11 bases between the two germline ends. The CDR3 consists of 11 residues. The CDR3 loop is CASSSTGGQYF. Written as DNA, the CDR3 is TGTGCCAGCAGCTCGACAGGTGGGCAGTACTTC.

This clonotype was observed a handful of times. CDR3 DNA sequence: TGCGCCAGCAGCTTGGTGGTAGCCCAAGAGACCCAGTACTTC. It translates to CASSLVVAQETQYF. The rearrangement uses TRBV5-1 and TRBJ2-5, with no clear D. The CDR3 runs 14 residues. Trimming shortened V by 0 bases and J by 1 base, and 7 bases separated the two germline ends. Per the germline V gene, CDR1 is SGHRS and CDR2 is YFSETQ. Supplemented by reference TRBV5-1 and TRBJ2-5, the full variable domain reads KAGVTQTPRYLIKTRGQQVTLSCSPISGHRSVSWYQQTPGQGLQFLFEYFSETQRNKGNFPGRFSGRQFSNSRSEMNVSTLELGDSALYLCASSLVVAQETQYFGPGTRLLVL.

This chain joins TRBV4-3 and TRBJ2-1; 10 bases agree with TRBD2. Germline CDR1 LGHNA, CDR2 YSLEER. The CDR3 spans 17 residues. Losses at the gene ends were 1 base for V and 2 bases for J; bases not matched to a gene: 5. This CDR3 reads CASSQVRSGGAYNEQFF. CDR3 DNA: TGCGCCAGCAGCCAAGTCCGAAGCGGGGGGGCCTACAATGAGCAGTTCTTC.